Sequencing of this T cell receptor beta chain was carried out in a study of vaccination effects on CD4 cells after COVID-19. Study-level findings and limits: Long after vaccination, the clones induced by infection and by vaccine shrank markedly in size. The study, lacking early post-infection timepoints, had few convalescent patients.

TCRdb's copy holds only in-frame clones and misses some; the assay was immunoSEQ multiplex PCR. The table records around 50,000 clones, approximately 65% of them present only once. A roughly ten-day culture period preceded the isolation of CD4+ T cells. Testing of the vaccine recipients showed negative nucleocapsid antibodies and no prior SARS-CoV-2 infection. A half-volume exchange with IL-2 medium occurred on days 3 and 7. The V and J ends lost 7 bases and 3 bases respectively, with 15 bases between them. This CDR3 has 14 amino acids. Germline V gives CDR1 MNHEY, CDR2 SMNVEV (reference sequence). A word on this clone: Its cognate antigen is unknown.

V usage is TRBV27 and J usage is TRBJ1-1, with D tentatively TRBD1 (5 bases). This receptor was obtained from a human donor who received a COVID-19 vaccine. The sequencing here drew on CD4+ T cells from PBMCs cultured without peptide, taken before COVID-19 vaccination. The CDR3 region has the DNA TGTGCCAGCATGGGGTTGGGGCCCTACACTGAAGCTTTCTTT. This encodes CASMGLGPYTEAFF.